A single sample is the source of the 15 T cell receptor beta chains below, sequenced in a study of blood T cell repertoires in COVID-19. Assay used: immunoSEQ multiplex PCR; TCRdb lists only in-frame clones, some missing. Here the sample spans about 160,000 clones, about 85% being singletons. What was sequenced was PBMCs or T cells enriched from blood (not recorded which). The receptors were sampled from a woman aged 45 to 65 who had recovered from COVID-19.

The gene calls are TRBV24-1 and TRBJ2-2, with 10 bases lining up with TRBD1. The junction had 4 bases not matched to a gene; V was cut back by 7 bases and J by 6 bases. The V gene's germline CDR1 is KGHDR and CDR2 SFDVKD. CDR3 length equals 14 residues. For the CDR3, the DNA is TGTGCCACCAGCGACAGGGGGCCGCCCGGGGAGCTGTTTTTT. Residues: CATSDRGPPGELFF.

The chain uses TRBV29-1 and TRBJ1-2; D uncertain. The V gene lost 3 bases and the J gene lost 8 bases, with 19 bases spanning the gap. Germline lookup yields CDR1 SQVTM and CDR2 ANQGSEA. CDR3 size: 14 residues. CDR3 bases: TGCAGCGTTGACCTAATACTAGGGAGCCCCGGCTACACCTTC. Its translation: CSVDLILGSPGYTF.

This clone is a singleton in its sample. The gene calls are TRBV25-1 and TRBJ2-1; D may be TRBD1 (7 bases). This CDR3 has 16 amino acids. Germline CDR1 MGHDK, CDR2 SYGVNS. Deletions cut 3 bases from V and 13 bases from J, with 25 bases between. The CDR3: CASSDPGGRHTVIQFF. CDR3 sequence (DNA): TGTGCCAGCAGTGACCCAGGGGGGAGGCATACAGTAATTCAGTTCTTC. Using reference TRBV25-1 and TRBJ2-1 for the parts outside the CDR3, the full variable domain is EADIYQTPRYLVIGTGKKITLECSQTMGHDKMYWYQQDPGMELHLIHYSYGVNSTEKGDLSSESTVSRIRTEHFPLTLESARPSHTSQYLCASSDPGGRHTVIQFFGPGTRLTVL.

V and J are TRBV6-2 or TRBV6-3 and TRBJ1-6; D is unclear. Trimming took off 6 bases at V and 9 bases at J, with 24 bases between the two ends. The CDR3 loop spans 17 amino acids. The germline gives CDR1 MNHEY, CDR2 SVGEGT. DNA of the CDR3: TGTGCCAGCAGCCTCTTGGAGGTATCTGGAGGTCGTTCACCCCTCCACTTT. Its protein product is CASSLLEVSGGRSPLHF.

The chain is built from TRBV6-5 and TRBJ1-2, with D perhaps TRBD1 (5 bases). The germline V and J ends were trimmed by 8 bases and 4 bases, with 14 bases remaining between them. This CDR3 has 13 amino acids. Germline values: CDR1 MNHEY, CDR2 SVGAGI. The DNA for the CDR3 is TGTGCCAGCCGGTGGGGCCCCGGCTATGGCTACACCTTC. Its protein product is CASRWGPGYGYTF.

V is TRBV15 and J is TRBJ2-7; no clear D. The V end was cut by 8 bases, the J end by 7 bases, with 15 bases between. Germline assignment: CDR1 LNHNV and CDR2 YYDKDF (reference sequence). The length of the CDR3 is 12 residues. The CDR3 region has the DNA TGTGCCACCTCCTTAGCAGTTGGGGAGCAGTACTTC. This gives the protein CATSLAVGEQYF.

The CDR3 DNA follows: TGTGCCAGCAGTTTAGTGGTGCTAGCGGGAGGCGGTGAGCAGTTCTTC. It specifies CASSLVVLAGGGEQFF. The V call is TRBV27, the J call TRBJ2-1, with 11 nucleotides matching TRBD2. Germline V gene sequence: CDR1 MNHEY, CDR2 SMNVEV (reference sequence). V trimming: 2 bases; J trimming: 9 bases; junction bases outside the gene matches: 9. The CDR3 contains 16 residues.

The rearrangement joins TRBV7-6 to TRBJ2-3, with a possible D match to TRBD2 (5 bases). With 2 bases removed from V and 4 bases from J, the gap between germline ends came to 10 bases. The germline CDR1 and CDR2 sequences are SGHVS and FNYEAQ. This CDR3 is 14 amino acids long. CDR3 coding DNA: TGTGCCAGCAGCTTACCGGGGAAACCAGATACGCAGTATTTT. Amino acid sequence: CASSLPGKPDTQYF.

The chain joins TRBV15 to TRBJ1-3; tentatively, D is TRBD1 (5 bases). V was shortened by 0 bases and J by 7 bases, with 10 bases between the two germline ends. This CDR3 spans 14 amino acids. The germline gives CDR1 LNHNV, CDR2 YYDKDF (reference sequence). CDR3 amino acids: CATSRDPGVNTIYF. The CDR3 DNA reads TGTGCCACCAGCAGAGATCCGGGGGTCAACACCATATATTTT.

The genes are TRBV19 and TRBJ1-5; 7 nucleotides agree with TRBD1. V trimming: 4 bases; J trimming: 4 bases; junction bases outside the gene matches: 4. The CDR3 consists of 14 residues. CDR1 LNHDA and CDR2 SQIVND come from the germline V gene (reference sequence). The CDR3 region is CASSTTGVNQPQHF. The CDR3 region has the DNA TGTGCCAGTAGTACAACAGGGGTGAATCAGCCCCAGCATTTT.

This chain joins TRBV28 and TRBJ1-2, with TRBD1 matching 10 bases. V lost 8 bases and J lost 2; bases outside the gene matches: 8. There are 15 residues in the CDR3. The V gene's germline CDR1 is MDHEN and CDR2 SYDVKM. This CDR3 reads CASYGTGDTNYGYTF. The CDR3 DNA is TGTGCCAGCTATGGGACAGGGGACACAAACTATGGCTACACCTTC.

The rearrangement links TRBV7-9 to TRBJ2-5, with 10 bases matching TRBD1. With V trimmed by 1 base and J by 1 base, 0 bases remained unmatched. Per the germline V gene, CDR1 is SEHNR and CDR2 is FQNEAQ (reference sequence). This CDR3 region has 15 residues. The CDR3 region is CASSLGDRGQETQYF. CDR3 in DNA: TGTGCCAGCAGCTTAGGGGACAGGGGCCAAGAGACCCAGTACTTC.

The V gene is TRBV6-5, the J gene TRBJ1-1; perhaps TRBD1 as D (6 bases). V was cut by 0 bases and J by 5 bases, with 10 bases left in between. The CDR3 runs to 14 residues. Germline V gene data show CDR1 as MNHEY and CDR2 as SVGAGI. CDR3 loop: CASSYSQGGTEAFF. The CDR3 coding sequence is TGTGCCAGCAGTTACTCACAGGGTGGGACTGAAGCTTTCTTT.

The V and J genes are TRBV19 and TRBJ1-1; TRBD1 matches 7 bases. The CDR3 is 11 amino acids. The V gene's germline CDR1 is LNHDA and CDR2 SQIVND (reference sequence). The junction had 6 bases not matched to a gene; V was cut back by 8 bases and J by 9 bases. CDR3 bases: TGTGCCAGTTATCAGGGGGTTCAAGCTTTCTTT. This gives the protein CASYQGVQAFF.

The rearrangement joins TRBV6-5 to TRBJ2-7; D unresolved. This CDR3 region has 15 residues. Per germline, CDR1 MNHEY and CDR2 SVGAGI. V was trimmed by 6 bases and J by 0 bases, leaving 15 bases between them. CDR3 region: CASRPIQQISYEQYF. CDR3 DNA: TGTGCCAGCAGACCAATCCAACAGATCTCCTACGAGCAGTACTTC.